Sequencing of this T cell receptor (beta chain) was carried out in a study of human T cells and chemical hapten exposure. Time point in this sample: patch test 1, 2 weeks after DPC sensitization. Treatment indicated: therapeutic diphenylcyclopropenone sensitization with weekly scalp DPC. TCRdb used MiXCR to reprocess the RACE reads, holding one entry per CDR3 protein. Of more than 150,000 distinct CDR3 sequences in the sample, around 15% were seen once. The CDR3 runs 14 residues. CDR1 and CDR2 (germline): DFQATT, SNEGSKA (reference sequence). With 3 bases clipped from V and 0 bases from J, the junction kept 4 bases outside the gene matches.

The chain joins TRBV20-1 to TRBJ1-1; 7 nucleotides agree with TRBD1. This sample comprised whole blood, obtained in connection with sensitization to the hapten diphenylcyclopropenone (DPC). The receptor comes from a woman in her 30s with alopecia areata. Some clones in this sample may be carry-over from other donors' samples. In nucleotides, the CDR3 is TGCAGTGCTAGGGGGGACAGCTTGAACACTGAAGCTTTCTTT. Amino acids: CSARGDSLNTEAFF.